This T cell receptor beta chain was retrieved from a study of blood T cell repertoires in COVID-19. Study information: The origin of the acute and convalescent COVID-19 samples was the United States, Italy and Spain. PBMCs, B-cell-depleted T cells, or T cells were the source of the cDNA or gDNA that made up the material.

Per the study methods: Reference gene primers were amplified, and this amplification served to estimate nucleated cell counts. Here immunoSEQ multiplex PCR was the method, and the copy in TCRdb shows in-frame clones only, minus some. V, J and clone size are those of that table, while D and trimming were read from the DNA. This table has roughly 160,000 clones, around 72% appearing once. Germline values: CDR1 LNHDA, CDR2 SQIVND (reference sequence). Trimming cost V 3 bases and J 6 bases, with 13 bases left between them. CDR3 length: 14 residues. The chain recombines TRBV19 with TRBJ2-3; TRBD1 might be the D (7 bases). The sequencing input was peripheral blood. The receptor comes from a woman of 80 years or more with acute or convalescent COVID-19. The CDR3 here is CASSITSRGDTQYF. The DNA of the CDR3 is TGTGCCAGTAGTATCACTAGCAGGGGGGATACGCAGTATTTT.